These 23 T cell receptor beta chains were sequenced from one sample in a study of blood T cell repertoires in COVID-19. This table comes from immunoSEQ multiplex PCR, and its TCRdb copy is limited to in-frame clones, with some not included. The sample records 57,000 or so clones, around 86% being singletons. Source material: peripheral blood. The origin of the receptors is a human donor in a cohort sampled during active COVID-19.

The CDR3 DNA reads as TGCAGTGCCAGTCCCCGGGACAGGGTTAGTGCGGAGCTGTTTTTT. Translated, it gives CSASPRDRVSAELFF. The chain uses TRBV20-1 and TRBJ2-2; the match to TRBD1 covers 9 bases. The ends lost 6 bases at V and 10 bases at J; junction bases unmatched: 15. CDR1 DFQATT and CDR2 SNEGSKA come from the germline V gene (reference sequence). This CDR3 spans 15 amino acids.

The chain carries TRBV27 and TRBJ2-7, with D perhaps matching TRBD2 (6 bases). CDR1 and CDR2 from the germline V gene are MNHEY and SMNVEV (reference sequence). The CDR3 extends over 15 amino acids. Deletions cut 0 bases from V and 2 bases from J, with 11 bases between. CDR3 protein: CASSLSGGGTYEQYF. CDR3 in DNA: TGTGCCAGCAGTTTATCGGGGGGTGGCACCTACGAGCAGTACTTC.

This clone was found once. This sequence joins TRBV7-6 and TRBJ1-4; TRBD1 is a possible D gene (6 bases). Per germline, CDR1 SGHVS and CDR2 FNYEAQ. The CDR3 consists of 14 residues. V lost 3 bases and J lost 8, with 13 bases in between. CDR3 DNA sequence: TGTGCCAGCAGCTTTCCTGGGGGCGGCGAAAAACTGTTTTTT. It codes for CASSFPGGGEKLFF.

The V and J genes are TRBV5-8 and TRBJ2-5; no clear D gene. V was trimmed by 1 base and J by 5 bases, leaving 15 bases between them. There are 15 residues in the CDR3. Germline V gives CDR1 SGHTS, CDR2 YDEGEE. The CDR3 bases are TGTGCCAGCAGCTTGTTGACTTTGGATGGGGAGACCCAGTACTTC. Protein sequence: CASSLLTLDGETQYF. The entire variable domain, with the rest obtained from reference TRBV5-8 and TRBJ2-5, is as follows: EAGVTQSPTHLIKTRGQQATLRCSPISGHTSVYWYQQALGLGLQFLLWYDEGEERNRGNFPPRFSGRQFPNYSSELNVNALELEDSALYLCASSLLTLDGETQYFGPGTRLLVL.

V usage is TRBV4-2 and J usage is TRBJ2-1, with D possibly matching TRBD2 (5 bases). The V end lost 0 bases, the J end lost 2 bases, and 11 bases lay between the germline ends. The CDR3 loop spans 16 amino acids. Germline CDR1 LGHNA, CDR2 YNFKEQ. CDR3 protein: CASSQDHSGPYNEQFF. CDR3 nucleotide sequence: TGTGCCAGCAGCCAAGATCACAGCGGCCCCTACAATGAGCAGTTCTTC.

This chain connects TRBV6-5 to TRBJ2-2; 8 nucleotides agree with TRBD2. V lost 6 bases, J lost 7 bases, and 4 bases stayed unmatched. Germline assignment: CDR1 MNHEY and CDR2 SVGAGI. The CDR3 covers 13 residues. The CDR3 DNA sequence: TGTGCCAGCAGAAGCGGGAGCGGCGGGGAGCTGTTTTTT. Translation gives CASRSGSGGELFF.

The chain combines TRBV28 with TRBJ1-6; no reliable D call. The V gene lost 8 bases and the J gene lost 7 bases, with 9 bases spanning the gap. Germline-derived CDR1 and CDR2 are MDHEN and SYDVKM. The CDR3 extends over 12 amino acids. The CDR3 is CASGPGNSPLHF. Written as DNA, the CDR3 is TGTGCCAGCGGACCGGGAAATTCACCCCTCCACTTT. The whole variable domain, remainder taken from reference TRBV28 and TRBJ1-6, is DVKVTQSSRYLVKRTGEKVFLECVQDMDHENMFWYRQDPGLGLRLIYFSYDVKMKEKGDIPEGYSVSREKKERFSLILESASTNQTSMYLCASGPGNSPLHFGNGTRLTVT.

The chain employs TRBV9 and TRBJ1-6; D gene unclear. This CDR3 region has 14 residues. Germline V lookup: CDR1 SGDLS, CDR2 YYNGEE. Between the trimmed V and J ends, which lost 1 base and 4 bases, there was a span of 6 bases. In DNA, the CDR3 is TGTGCCAGCAGCGTATCCCAATATAATTCACCCCTCCACTTT. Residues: CASSVSQYNSPLHF. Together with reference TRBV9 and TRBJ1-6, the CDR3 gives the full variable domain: DSGVTQTPKHLITATGQRVTLRCSPRSGDLSVYWYQQSLDQGLQFLIQYYNGEERAKGNILERFSAQQFPDLHSELNLSSLELGDSALYFCASSVSQYNSPLHFGNGTRLTVT.

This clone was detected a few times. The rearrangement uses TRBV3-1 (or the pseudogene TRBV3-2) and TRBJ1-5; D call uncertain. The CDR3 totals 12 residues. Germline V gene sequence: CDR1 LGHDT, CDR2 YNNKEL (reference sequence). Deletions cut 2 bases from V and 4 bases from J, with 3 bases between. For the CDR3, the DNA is TGTGCCAGCAGCCAACGGAATCAGCCCCAGCATTTT. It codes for CASSQRNQPQHF.

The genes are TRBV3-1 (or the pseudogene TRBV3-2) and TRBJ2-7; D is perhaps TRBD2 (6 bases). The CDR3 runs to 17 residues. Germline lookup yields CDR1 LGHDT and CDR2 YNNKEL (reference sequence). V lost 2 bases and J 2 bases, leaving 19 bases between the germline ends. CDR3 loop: CASSQPIEAGTTYEQYF. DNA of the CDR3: TGTGCCAGCAGCCAACCGATCGAAGCGGGTACTACCTACGAGCAGTACTTC.

The CDR3 DNA reads TGTGCCAGCAGCTTAGCTAGCGGGAGGGCCTTGGATACGCAGTATTTT. Amino acid sequence: CASSLASGRALDTQYF. The chain joins TRBV11-2 to TRBJ2-3; 12 positions agree with TRBD2. The CDR3 contains 16 residues. Germline CDR1 is SGHAT and CDR2 is FQNNGV. Trimming took 1 base from V and 6 from J; bases not matched to a gene: 5. Together with reference TRBV11-2 and TRBJ2-3, the CDR3 gives the full variable domain: EAGVAQSPRYKIIEKRQSVAFWCNPISGHATLYWYQQILGQGPKLLIQFQNNGVVDDSQLPKDRFSAERLKGVDSTLKIQPAKLEDSAVYLCASSLASGRALDTQYFGPGTRLTVL.

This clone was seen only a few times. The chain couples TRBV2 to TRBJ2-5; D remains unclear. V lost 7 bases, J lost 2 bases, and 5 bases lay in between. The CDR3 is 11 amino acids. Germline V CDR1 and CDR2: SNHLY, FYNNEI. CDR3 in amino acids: CASTLQETQYF. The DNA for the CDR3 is TGTGCCAGCACATTGCAAGAGACCCAGTACTTC.

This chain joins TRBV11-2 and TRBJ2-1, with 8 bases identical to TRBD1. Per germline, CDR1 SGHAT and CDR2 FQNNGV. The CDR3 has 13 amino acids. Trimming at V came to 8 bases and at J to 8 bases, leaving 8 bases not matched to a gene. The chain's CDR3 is CASWKTGADEQFF. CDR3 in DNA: TGTGCCAGCTGGAAGACAGGGGCCGATGAGCAGTTCTTC.

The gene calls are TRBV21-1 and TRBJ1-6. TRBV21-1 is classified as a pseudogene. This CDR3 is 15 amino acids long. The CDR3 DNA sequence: TGTGCCAGCAGCAAGGTAGGGAGATTTAATTCACCCCTCCACTTT. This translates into CASSKVGRFNSPLHF.

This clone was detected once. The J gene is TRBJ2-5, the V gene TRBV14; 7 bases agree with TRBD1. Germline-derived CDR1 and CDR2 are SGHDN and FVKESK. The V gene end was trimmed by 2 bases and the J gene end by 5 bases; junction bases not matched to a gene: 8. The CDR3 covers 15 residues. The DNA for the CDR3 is TGTGCCAGCAGCCAATACAGGGGTATTATTGAGACCCAGTACTTC. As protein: CASSQYRGIIETQYF.

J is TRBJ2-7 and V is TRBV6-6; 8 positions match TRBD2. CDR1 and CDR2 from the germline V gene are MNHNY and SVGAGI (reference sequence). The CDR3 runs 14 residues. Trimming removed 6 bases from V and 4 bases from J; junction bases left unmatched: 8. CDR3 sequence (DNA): TGTGCCAGCAGAACGGCGGGAGGCGCGTACGAGCAGTACTTC. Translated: CASRTAGGAYEQYF.

The CDR3 region is CASSLWFSGSSQETQYF. For the CDR3, the DNA is TGTGCCAGCAGTTTATGGTTTAGCGGGTCCTCCCAAGAGACCCAGTACTTC. The rearrangement uses TRBV28 and TRBJ2-5, with 7 bases identical to TRBD2. V dropped 0 bases and J dropped 1; count of bases not matched to a gene: 8. The CDR3 sequence is 17 residues long. The germline CDR1 and CDR2 sequences are MDHEN and SYDVKM.

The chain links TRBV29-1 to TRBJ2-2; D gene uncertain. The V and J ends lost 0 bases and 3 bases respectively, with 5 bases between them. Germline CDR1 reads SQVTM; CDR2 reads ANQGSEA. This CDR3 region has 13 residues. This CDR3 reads CSVEDYYTGELFF. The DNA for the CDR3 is TGCAGCGTTGAAGACTACTACACCGGGGAGCTGTTTTTT.

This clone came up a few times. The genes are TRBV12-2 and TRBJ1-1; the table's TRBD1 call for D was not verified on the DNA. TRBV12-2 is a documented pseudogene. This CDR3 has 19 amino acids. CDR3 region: CASRHVLGQPIRGNTEAFF. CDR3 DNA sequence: TGTGCAAGTCGCCACGTCCTCGGACAGCCTATTAGGGGAAACACTGAAGCTTTCTTT.

CDR3 sequence: CASSAGTGVLVGYTF. As DNA, the CDR3 is TGTGCCAGCAGCGCCGGGACAGGGGTTTTGGTTGGCTACACCTTC. The chain joins TRBV5-5 to TRBJ1-2; TRBD1 agrees at 10 bases. V trimming: 4 bases; J trimming: 7 bases; junction bases outside the gene matches: 10. There are 15 residues in the CDR3. Per the germline V gene, CDR1 is SGHKS and CDR2 is YYEKEE (reference sequence).

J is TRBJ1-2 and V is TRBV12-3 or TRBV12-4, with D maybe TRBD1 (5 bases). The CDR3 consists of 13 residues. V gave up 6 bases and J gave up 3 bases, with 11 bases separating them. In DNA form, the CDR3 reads TGTGCCAGCAGCGCACAGGTACACTATGGCTACACCTTC. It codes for CASSAQVHYGYTF.

Written as DNA, the CDR3 is TGTGCCAGCAGTGGGCAGGGAGGAGGCTGGAATGAAAAACTGTTTTTT. This codes for CASSGQGGGWNEKLFF. The genes are TRBV6-1 and TRBJ1-4, with D perhaps matching TRBD1 (5 bases). Germline CDR1 MNHNS, CDR2 SASEGT. This CDR3 comprises 16 residues. Trimming cost V 4 bases and J 5 bases, with 17 bases left between them.

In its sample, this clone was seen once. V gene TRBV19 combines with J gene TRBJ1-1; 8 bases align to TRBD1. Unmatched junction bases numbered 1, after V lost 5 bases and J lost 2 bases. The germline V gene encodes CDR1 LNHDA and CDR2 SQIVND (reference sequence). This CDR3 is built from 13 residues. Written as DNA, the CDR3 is TGTGCCAGTAGTGGACAGGGTAACACTGAAGCTTTCTTT. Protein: CASSGQGNTEAFF.